This T cell receptor (beta chain) was captured in a study of identical twins (dated by TCRdb to the mid-2010s). Study-wide context: To test whether fetal clonotypes persist, the study used deep sequencing on TCR alpha and beta repertoires from monozygotic twins, unrelated adults of various ages, and cord blood. To rule out contamination, the twin experiments were replicated at different times with different library preparation protocols. The paper's findings and limits, for the study overall: Fewer insertions were carried by abundant cord blood beta clonotypes; a weaker similar trend was observed in young adult naive repertoires, while no such trend was observed in memory repertoires. Excess twin sharing in beta out-of-frame sequences was weaker because fewer shared sequences lowered the signal-to-noise ratio. Zero-insertion analyses could be partly confounded by invariant T cells such as MAIT and iNKT, though diverse VJ usage argued against such confounding for most clonotypes. In monozygotic twins, out-of-frame TCR alpha sharing was systematically underestimated by recombination models, although the models agreed with sharing between unrelated individuals. Because the same donors could not be followed over many years, the conclusions relied on cross-sectional statistical analysis. Out-of-frame TCR alpha sequences shared between twins showed an excess of low generation-probability sequences compared with coincidental sharing between unrelated individuals.

Every donor was a healthy Caucasian. Three pairs of female monozygotic twins, all aged about 18 to 29 years, made up the twin cohort. Positive isolation kits from Invitrogen were used to isolate the CD4+ and CD8+ T cell populations. With respect to this clonotype: It lacks a known antigen. Qualities for individual bases were not recorded, and no much larger clone is one base off.

Libraries came from 5' RACE. The listed sequencing device is Illumina HiSeq 2000. Template switching introduced a universal primer binding site; the final cDNA contained a unique molecular identifier, enabling accurate counting of TCR cDNA molecules. Specific primers in the conserved constant-segment region were used to synthesize first-strand cDNA for the TCR alpha and beta chains. To control for contamination, every cDNA library carried two barcodes: a SMART-Mk sample barcode plus Illumina barcodes. TruSeq adapter sequences along with Illumina sample barcodes were introduced in two successive PCR steps. The TCR alpha and beta cDNA libraries were sequenced on the Illumina HiSeq platform using custom primers. As for how the authors treated the data: MiGEC was used to process raw reads and extract unique molecular identifiers, and MiXCR was used to find CDR3 positions. For each individual, recombination models were inferred using an EM algorithm with the repgenHMM and IGoR tools. Shared clonotype analysis was performed with the tcR package in R, normalizing sharing by the product of cloneset sizes. To study raw recombination free of thymic and clonal selection effects, out-of-frame nonproductive sequences were analyzed. TCRdb handled the public reads itself, with Q25 trimming in fastp and clone calling in MiXCR, and kept productive beta chains. For every CDR3 protein sequence, its rows merge into one entry that carries the most common genes and DNA. The V and J calls were not made by the authors but by TCRdb's processing. A total of 540,000 or so distinct CDR3 sequences appear in this sample, 20% to 25% of them only once. The ten largest make up 0.48% of the sample.

Separately, the same data were catalogued under a study of yellow fever vaccine responses in identical twins. The second study, in turn, reports: According to the authors, the vaccine-induced T cell response in identical twins seemed to be partly convergent and partly specific to each individual. In the study, vaccine-responding T cell clones were precisely tracked in identical twins.

The TCR was taken from a young woman in good health. The sequencing input was CD4+ T cells sorted from blood.

The DNA is TGCGCCAGCAGCTTGCGGCGGGGCTGGGGCACTGAAGCTTTCTTT. Translated, it reads CASSLRRGWGTEAFF. Here the chain combines TRBV5-1 and TRBJ1-1; TRBD1 might be the D gene, on 5 matching bases. In the germline V gene, CDR1 corresponds to SGHRS and CDR2 to YFSETQ. V is pared back by 1 base and J by 4 bases, with 14 bases lying between the germline termini. The CDR3 covers 15 residues, taking in both the cysteine and the phenylalanine. The CDR3 DNA has 45 bases and is translated from base 1.